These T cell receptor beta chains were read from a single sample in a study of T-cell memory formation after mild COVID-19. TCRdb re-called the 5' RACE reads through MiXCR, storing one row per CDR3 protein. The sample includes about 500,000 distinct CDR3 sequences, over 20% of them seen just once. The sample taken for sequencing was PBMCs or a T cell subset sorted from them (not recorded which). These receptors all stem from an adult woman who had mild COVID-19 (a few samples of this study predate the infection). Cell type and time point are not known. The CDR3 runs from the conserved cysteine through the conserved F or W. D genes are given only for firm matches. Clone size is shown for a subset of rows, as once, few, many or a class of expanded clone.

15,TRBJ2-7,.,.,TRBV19,CASSIGSSSSYEQYF,TGTGCCAGTAGTATAGGCAGTTCCAGTTCCTACGAGCAGTACTTC
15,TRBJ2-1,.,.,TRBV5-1,CASSFGTLSYNEQFF,TGCGCCAGCAGCTTCGGGACCCTATCATACAATGAGCAGTTCTTC
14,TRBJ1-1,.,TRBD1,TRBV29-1,CSGAWDRVGTEAFF,TGCAGCGGAGCCTGGGACAGGGTGGGCACTGAAGCTTTCTTT
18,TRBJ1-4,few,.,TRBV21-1,CASSKSPPGGGGNEKLFF,TGTGCCAGCAGCAAATCTCCCCCAGGGGGCGGGGGGAATGAAAAACTGTTTTTT
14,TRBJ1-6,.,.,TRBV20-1,CSAPIRGSNSPLHF,TGCAGTGCTCCCATACGGGGGAGTAATTCACCCCTCCACTTT
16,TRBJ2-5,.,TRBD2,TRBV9,CASSVALGTSGETQYF,TGTGCCAGCAGCGTAGCATTGGGGACTAGCGGAGAGACCCAGTACTTC
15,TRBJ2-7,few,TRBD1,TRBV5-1,CASSSPDRVEYEQYF,TGCGCCAGCAGCTCCCCGGACAGGGTGGAGTACGAGCAGTACTTC
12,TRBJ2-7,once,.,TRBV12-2,CASRLRGYEQYF,TGTGCAAGTCGCTTACGGGGGTACGAGCAGTACTTC
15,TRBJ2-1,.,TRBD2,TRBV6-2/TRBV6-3,CASSPSGAIYNEQFF,TGTGCCAGCAGTCCCAGCGGGGCCATTTACAATGAGCAGTTCTTC
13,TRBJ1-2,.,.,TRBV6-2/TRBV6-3,CASSRQVFDGYTF,TGTGCCAGCAGCCGACAGGTTTTCGACGGCTACACCTTC
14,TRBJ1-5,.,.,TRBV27,CASSFGGPGQPQHF,TGTGCCAGCAGTTTTGGGGGGCCAGGCCAGCCCCAGCATTTT
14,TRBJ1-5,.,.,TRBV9,CASSVDSSNQPQHF,TGTGCCAGCAGCGTAGACAGTAGCAATCAGCCCCAGCATTTT
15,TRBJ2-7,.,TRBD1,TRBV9,CASSVAGQGSYEQYF,TGTGCCAGCAGCGTAGCCGGACAGGGTTCCTACGAGCAGTACTTC
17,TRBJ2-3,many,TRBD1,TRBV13,CASSLSRDRGRRDTQYF,TGTGCCAGCAGCTTAAGCCGGGACAGGGGGCGTCGGGATACGCAGTATTTT
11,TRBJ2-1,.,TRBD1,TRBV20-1,CSALRGIEQFF,TGCAGTGCCCTCAGGGGGATTGAGCAGTTCTTC
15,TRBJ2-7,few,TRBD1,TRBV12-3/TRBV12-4,CASSNPGQGEYEQYF,TGTGCCAGCAGTAACCCGGGACAGGGGGAATACGAGCAGTACTTC
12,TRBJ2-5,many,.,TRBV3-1,CASSQLQETQYF,TGTGCCAGCAGCCAACTACAAGAGACCCAGTACTTC
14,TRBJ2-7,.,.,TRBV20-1,CSARSSGAGIEQYF,TGCAGTGCTAGAAGCTCGGGGGCGGGAATCGAGCAGTACTTC
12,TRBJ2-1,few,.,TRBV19,CASSIALNEQFF,TGTGCCAGTAGTATAGCCCTGAATGAGCAGTTCTTC
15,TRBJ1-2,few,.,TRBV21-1,CASSNSQVENYGYTF,TGTGCCAGCAGCAACTCCCAAGTTGAAAACTATGGCTACACCTTC
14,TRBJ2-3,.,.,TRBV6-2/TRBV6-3,CASRHQDFTDTQYF,TGTGCCAGCAGACACCAAGACTTCACAGATACGCAGTATTTT
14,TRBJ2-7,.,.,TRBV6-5,CASSQRGGLYEQYF,TGTGCCAGCAGTCAGAGGGGGGGACTCTACGAGCAGTACTTC
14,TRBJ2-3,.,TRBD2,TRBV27,CASSLWGRVDTQYF,TGTGCCAGCAGTTTATGGGGGAGGGTAGATACGCAGTATTTT
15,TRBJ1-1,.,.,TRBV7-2,CASSPPRREYTEAFF,TGTGCCAGCAGCCCCCCCAGAAGGGAGTACACTGAAGCTTTCTTT
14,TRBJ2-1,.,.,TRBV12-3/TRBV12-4,CASSLALNANEQFF,TGTGCCAGCAGTTTAGCGTTAAACGCCAATGAGCAGTTCTTC
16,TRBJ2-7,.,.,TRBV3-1,CASSQDLLGDSYEQYF,TGTGCCAGCAGCCAAGATCTGCTAGGGGACTCCTACGAGCAGTACTTC
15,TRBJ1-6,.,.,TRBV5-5,CASSSSGAGWSPLHF,TGTGCCAGCAGCTCGTCAGGGGCAGGGTGGTCACCCCTCCACTTT
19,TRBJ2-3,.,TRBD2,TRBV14,CASSGVWSGGLDSTDTQYF,TGTGCCAGCAGCGGCGTTTGGAGCGGGGGGCTCGATAGCACAGATACGCAGTATTTT
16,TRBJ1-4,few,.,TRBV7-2,CASSLVSRRPNEKLFF,TGTGCCAGCAGCTTAGTATCACGTCGGCCTAATGAAAAACTGTTTTTT
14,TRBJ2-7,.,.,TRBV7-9,CASSLDVVSYEQYF,TGTGCCAGCAGCTTGGACGTCGTCTCCTACGAGCAGTACTTC
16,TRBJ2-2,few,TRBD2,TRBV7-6,CASSLGLPSGTGELFF,TGTGCCAGCAGCTTAGGATTGCCTAGCGGGACCGGGGAGCTGTTTTTT
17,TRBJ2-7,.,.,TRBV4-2,CASSQVSGGGASYEQYF,TGTGCCAGCAGCCAAGTGAGTGGGGGAGGCGCTTCCTACGAGCAGTACTTC
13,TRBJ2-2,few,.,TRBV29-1,CSVAGATTGELFF,TGCAGCGTTGCTGGGGCCACCACCGGGGAGCTGTTTTTT
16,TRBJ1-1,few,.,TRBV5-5,CASIRAVTSIYTEAFF,TGTGCCAGCATTCGGGCGGTAACGTCCATTTACACTGAAGCTTTCTTT
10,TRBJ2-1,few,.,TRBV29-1,CSGSVREQFF,TGCAGCGGATCCGTTCGGGAGCAGTTCTTC
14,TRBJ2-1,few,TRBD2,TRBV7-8,CASSLTSGSDEQFF,TGTGCCAGCAGCTTGACTAGCGGGAGTGATGAGCAGTTCTTC
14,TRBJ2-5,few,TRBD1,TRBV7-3,CASSFTGGAETQYF,TGTGCCAGCAGCTTTACAGGGGGCGCAGAGACCCAGTACTTC
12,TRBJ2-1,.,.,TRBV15,CATSREGDEQFF,TGTGCCACCAGCAGAGAAGGTGATGAGCAGTTCTTC
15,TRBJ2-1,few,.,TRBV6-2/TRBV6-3,CASNHGVGLYNEQFF,TGTGCCAGCAACCATGGGGTGGGGCTCTACAATGAGCAGTTCTTC
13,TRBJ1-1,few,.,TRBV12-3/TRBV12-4,CASSTQMNTEAFF,TGTGCCAGCAGTACCCAGATGAACACTGAAGCTTTCTTT
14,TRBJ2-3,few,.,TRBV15,CATSRDTAPDTQYF,TGTGCCACCAGCAGAGATACGGCGCCAGATACGCAGTATTTT
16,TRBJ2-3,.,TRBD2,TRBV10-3,CAIKRGLAGNTDTQYF,TGTGCCATCAAAAGAGGACTAGCGGGGAACACAGATACGCAGTATTTT